The clone carrying this T cell receptor beta chain was seen only a few times. Its antigen is unknown. This sample was included in a study of identical twins. Study-wide points: It was cross-sectional statistical analysis, not following the same donors, that the conclusions relied on.

TCRdb passed the 5' RACE reads through MiXCR, listing each CDR3 protein once. Of 1,800,000 or so distinct CDR3 sequences in the sample, around a third are singletons; the top ten hold 0.25% to 0.3%. Germline lookup yields CDR1 MNHEY and CDR2 SVGAGI. V dropped 9 bases and J dropped 3 bases, with 18 bases sitting between them. This CDR3 is 14 amino acids long. The receptor was derived from a newborn girl in good health. The material sequenced was cord blood. The chain joins TRBV6-5 to TRBJ2-7, with D possibly being TRBD1 (6 bases). The CDR3 DNA follows: TGTGCCAGTTTTACAGGGTGCTTGTGCTACGAGCAGTACTTC. It encodes CASFTGCLCYEQYF.